This T cell receptor (beta chain) was recorded in a study of T-cell reconstitution after alpha-beta-depleted transplantation in children. Preparation of the TCRbeta library used unique molecular identifiers. Each CDR3 protein gets one entry after TCRdb re-called the PCR reads with MiXCR. The data contain some 500,000 distinct CDR3 sequences, roughly 18% of them singletons. Many counts were recorded for this clonotype. Germline-derived CDR1 and CDR2 are SGHNT and YYREEE (reference sequence). This CDR3 has 14 amino acids. V shed 4 bases and J 5 bases; nucleotides not matched to a gene: 2. This TCR was recovered from a human donor who donated a stem cell graft to a child with acute lymphoblastic leukemia. Specimen: PBMCs from the stem cell graft donor, collected from the stem cell graft. The V call is TRBV5-4, the J call TRBJ2-7, with TRBD2 identical over 14 bases. The CDR3: CASSPGLAGDEQYF. CDR3 bases: TGTGCCAGCAGCCCGGGACTAGCGGGAGACGAGCAGTACTTC.